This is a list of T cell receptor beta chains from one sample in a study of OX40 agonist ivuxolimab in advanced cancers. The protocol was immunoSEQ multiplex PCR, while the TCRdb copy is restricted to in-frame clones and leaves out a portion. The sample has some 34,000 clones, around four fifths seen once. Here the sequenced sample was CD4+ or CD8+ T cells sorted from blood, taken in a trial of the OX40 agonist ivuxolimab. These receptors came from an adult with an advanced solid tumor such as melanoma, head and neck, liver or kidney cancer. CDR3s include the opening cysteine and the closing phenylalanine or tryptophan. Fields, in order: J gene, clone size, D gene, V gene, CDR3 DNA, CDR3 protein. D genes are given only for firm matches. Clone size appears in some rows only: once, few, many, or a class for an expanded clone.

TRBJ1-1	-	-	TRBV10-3	TGTGCCATCAGTGAGTCTCAGGGGACAACTGAAGCTTTCTTT	CAISESQGTTEAFF
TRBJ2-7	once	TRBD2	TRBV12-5	TGTGCTAGTGGTTTTCTAGCGGGAGTTGAGCAGTACTTC	CASGFLAGVEQYF
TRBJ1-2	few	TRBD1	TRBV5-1	TGCGCCAGCAGCCCTACCTCAGGGGGCGCTGGCTACACCTTC	CASSPTSGGAGYTF
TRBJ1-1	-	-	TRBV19	TGTGCCAGTAGTCCCGAGGACAGCTTGAACACTGAAGCTTTCTTT	CASSPEDSLNTEAFF
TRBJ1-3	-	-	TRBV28	TGTGCCAGCAGTTTTCAGTTCTCTGGAAACACCATATATTTT	CASSFQFSGNTIYF
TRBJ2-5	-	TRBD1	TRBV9	TGTGCCAGCAGCATGAGCCGGGACAGGGGGCCCCAAGAGACCCAGTACTTC	CASSMSRDRGPQETQYF
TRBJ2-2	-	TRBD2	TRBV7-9	TGTGCCACCCCGACTAGCTCCCCTTCCGGGGAGCTGTTTTTT	CATPTSSPSGELFF
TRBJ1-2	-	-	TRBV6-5	TGTGCCAGCAGTTCAGCTACAGGACGGGGCTATGGCTACACCTTC	CASSSATGRGYGYTF
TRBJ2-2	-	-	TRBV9	TGTGCCAGCAGCGTAGTGGGGACGGGCGGGGAGCTGTTTTTT	CASSVVGTGGELFF
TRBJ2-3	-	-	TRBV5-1	TGCGCCAGCAGCCCGCAGGGCACAGATACGCAGTATTTT	CASSPQGTDTQYF
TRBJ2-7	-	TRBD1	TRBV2	TGTGCCAGCACGTCACAGGGGATGAGGGAGCAGTACTTC	CASTSQGMREQYF
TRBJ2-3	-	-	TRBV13	TGTGCCAGCAGCTTGTCTTTAGCGTTGTATACGCAGTATTTT	CASSLSLALYTQYF
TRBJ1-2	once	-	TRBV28	TGTGCCAGCAGTTTATTCCCCTATGGCTACACCTTC	CASSLFPYGYTF
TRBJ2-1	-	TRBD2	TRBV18	TGTGCCACCACCCGAACCGGGAGGGCCGACAATGAGCAGTTCTTC	CATTRTGRADNEQFF
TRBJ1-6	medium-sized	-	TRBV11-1	TGTGCCAGCAGCTTGGAGGTGGGTTCCCTCCACTTT	CASSLEVGSLHF
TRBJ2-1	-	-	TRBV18	TGTGCCAGCTCACCCGAGAGTGAGCAGTTCTTC	CASSPESEQFF
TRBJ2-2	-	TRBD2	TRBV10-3	TGTGCCATCCGTAGCGGGGACACCGGGGAGCTGTTTTTT	CAIRSGDTGELFF
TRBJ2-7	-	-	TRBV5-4	TGTGCCAGCAGCTCACTTAGGGCCCCTAGGGAGCAGTACTTC	CASSSLRAPREQYF
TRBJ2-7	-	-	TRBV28	TGTGCCAGCAGTTTTGCGACTCGTCCCTACGAGCAGTACTTC	CASSFATRPYEQYF
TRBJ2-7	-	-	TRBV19	TGTGCCAGTAGTATACGATCCGGCGGGCGCTCCTACGAGCAGTACTTC	CASSIRSGGRSYEQYF
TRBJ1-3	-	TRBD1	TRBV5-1	TGCGCCAGCAGCTCCTGGACAGGGGGAAACACCATATATTTT	CASSSWTGGNTIYF
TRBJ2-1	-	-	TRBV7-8	TGTGCCAGCAGCTTAGCGGGGATGGGGTCCTACAATGAGCAGTTCTTC	CASSLAGMGSYNEQFF
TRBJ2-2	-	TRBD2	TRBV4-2	TGTGCCAGCAGCCAAGATTTGGAGCGGGGGAACACCGGGGAGCTGTTTTTT	CASSQDLERGNTGELFF
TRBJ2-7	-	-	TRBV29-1	TGCAGCGTTGAAGACGGGTTTGCCGGGAACGAGCAGTACTTC	CSVEDGFAGNEQYF
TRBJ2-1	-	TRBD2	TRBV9	TGTGCCAGCAGCGTAGCTCGGTCGGGACTAGGCTACAATGAGCAGTTCTTC	CASSVARSGLGYNEQFF
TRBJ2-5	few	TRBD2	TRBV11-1	TGTGCCAGCAGCAATCGACTAGCGGGGAACCAAGAGACCCAGTACTTC	CASSNRLAGNQETQYF
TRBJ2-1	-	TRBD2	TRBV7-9	TGTGCCAGCAGCTTAGCCGGGACTAGCGGGGGCCCCTCCTACAATGAGCAGTTCTTC	CASSLAGTSGGPSYNEQFF
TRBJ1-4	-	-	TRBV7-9	TGTGCCAGCAGCCCTAACAGTGGAGTATCTTCCTTT	CASSPNSGVSSF
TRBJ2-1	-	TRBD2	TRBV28	TGTGCCAGCATTACAGCGGGGGTATACAATGAGCAGTTCTTC	CASITAGVYNEQFF
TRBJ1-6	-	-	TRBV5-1	TGCGCCAGCAGCCCTGAAGGGGGGCAAGATAATTCACCCCTCCACTTT	CASSPEGGQDNSPLHF
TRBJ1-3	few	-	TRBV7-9	TGTGCCAGCAGCTTACAGGGTGTGGGAAACACCATATATTTT	CASSLQGVGNTIYF
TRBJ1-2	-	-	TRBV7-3	TGTGCCAGCAGCTTAAATGGCGGCGGGGGCTACACCTTC	CASSLNGGGGYTF
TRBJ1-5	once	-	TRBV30	TGTGCCTGGGGAGGACCGAGTAGCAATCAGCCCCAGCATTTT	CAWGGPSSNQPQHF
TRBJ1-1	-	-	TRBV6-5	TGTGCCAGCAGTTACGACTTTCAGGTGAACACTGAAGCTTTCTTT	CASSYDFQVNTEAFF
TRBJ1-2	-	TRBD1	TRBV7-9	TGTGCCAGCAGCCAAGACAGGGTCTATGGCTACACCTTC	CASSQDRVYGYTF
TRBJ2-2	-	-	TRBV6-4	TGTGCCAGCAGTGGGGACTACACCGGGGAGCTGTTTTTT	CASSGDYTGELFF
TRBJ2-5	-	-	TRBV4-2	TGTGCCAGCAGCCCAAAACTAAGTAGCGGCCAAGAGACCCAGTACTTC	CASSPKLSSGQETQYF
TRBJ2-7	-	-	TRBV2	TGTGCCTGCCGCCCGGGACGAACCTCCAACGAGCAGTACTTC	CACRPGRTSNEQYF
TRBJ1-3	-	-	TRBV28	TGTGCCAGCGGGACCACGGGAAACACCATATATTTT	CASGTTGNTIYF
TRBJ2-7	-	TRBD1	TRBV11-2	TGTGCCAGCAGCTTAGATTCAGGGGGCTACGAGCAGTACTTC	CASSLDSGGYEQYF
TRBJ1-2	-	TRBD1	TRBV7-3	TGTGCCAGCAGCCCGACAGGGGACTATGGCTACACCTTC	CASSPTGDYGYTF
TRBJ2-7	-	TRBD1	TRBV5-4	TGTGCCTGGCCCCGGGACAGCTACGAGCAGTACTTC	CAWPRDSYEQYF
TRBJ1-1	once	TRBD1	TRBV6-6	TGTGCCAGCAGTCTTCGACAGGGATGGACTGAAGCTTTCTTT	CASSLRQGWTEAFF
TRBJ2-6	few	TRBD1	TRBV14	TGTGCCAGCAGCCAACGTTGGGGACAGGGACTATCTGGGGCCAACGTCCTGACTTTC	CASSQRWGQGLSGANVLTF
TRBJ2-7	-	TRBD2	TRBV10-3	TGTGCCATCGGGGGGGGAGCTTTATCCTACGAGCAGTACTTC	CAIGGGALSYEQYF
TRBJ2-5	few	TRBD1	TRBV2	TGTGCCAGCAAACCGGGACAGGGAGCCGAGACCCAGTACTTC	CASKPGQGAETQYF
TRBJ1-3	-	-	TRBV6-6	TGTGCCAGCAGTTACGTTTTGACAGGAAGCAGCCTCGCCATATATTTT	CASSYVLTGSSLAIYF
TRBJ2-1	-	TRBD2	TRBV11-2	TGTGCCAGCAGGCCAACCCTGGGGACTAGCGGGAGCTCCTACAATGAGCAGTTCTTC	CASRPTLGTSGSSYNEQFF
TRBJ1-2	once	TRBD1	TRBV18	TGTGCCAGCTCACCGGGACAGGTCTATGGCTACACCTTC	CASSPGQVYGYTF
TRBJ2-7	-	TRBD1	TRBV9	TGTGCCAGCAGCCCCGAGGCACAGGGGCTTTACGAGCAGTACTTC	CASSPEAQGLYEQYF
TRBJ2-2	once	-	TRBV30	TGTGCCTGGAATAAGAACACCGGGGAGCTGTTTTTT	CAWNKNTGELFF
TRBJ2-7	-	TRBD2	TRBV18	TGTGCCAGCTCACCACCGTCCCAGCGGGGGGATTCCTACGAGCAGTACTTC	CASSPPSQRGDSYEQYF
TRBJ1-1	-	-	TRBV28	TGTGCCAGCAGGGGTGACACGCCTAGGTGGACTGAAGCTTTCTTT	CASRGDTPRWTEAFF
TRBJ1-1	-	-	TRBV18	TGTGCCAGCTCACCAAGACAGTTGAACACTGAAGCTTTCTTT	CASSPRQLNTEAFF